One sample yielded the 22 T cell receptor beta chains listed below, sequenced in a study of cytomegalovirus exposure and HLA in healthy donors (dated by TCRdb to about 2017). The receptor library was made with the immunoSEQ multiplex PCR assay. For the multiplex PCR, a mixture combining 60 forward primers for TCR Vbeta segments and 13 reverse primers for TCR Jbeta segments was used. TCRdb provides this immuneACCESS table in a form limited to in-frame rearrangements. Some clones are lacking; in checked studies, under half of them reflect an unresolved V gene, and why the rest are absent is not known. This sample gives roughly 73,000 clones in total; about 80% of them show up just once. The ten largest clones capture 3% to 4% of the sample. Sequencing was done on a sample of PBMCs. These receptor sequences come from a man aged 35-49 years in good health and CMV-seronegative.

This clone appeared a few times. The chain combines TRBV4-1 with TRBJ1-1, with D tentatively TRBD1 (5 bases). This CDR3 spans 15 amino acids. V lost 4 bases, J lost 6 bases, and 18 bases lay in between. The germline V gene encodes CDR1 MGHRA and CDR2 YSYEKL. CDR3 protein: CASSLEMGPGSEAFF. The CDR3 DNA reads as TGCGCCAGCAGCCTGGAAATGGGGCCCGGGTCTGAAGCTTTCTTT.

J is TRBJ1-5 and V is TRBV6-5, with 8 bases aligning to TRBD1. CDR3 length: 14 residues. Trimming at V came to 6 bases and at J to 6 bases, leaving 7 bases not matched to a gene. Germline CDR1 and CDR2: MNHEY and SVGAGI. CDR3 loop: CASSGRTGFQPQHF. The CDR3 DNA is TGTGCCAGCAGCGGGCGGACAGGGTTTCAGCCCCAGCATTTT.

This sequence joins TRBV4-1 and TRBJ2-6; D gene unclear. V was pared by 5 bases and J by 2 bases, with 10 bases between. The length of the CDR3 is 15 residues. Germline V gene data show CDR1 as MGHRA and CDR2 as YSYEKL. The CDR3, as DNA: TGCGCCAGCAGCGGGCCCGGCGCTGGGGCCAACGTCCTGACTTTC. It specifies CASSGPGAGANVLTF.

This clone was detected a few times. The rearrangement uses TRBV30 and TRBJ2-5; TRBD1 aligns across 10 bases. Germline V gives CDR1 GTSNPN, CDR2 SVGIG (reference sequence). There are 13 residues in the CDR3. Germline trimming cut 5 bases from V and 4 bases from J; bases unmatched to any gene: 4. The CDR3 spells CAWDRGRRETQYF. CDR3 in DNA: TGTGCCTGGGACAGGGGGCGGCGAGAGACCCAGTACTTC.

J is TRBJ2-1 and V is TRBV19; 7 positions agree with TRBD1. Trimming at V came to 7 bases and at J to 12 bases, leaving 12 bases not matched to a gene. This CDR3 spans 13 amino acids. Germline values: CDR1 LNHDA, CDR2 SQIVND (reference sequence). This CDR3 is CASIDTGTVRQFF. The CDR3, as DNA: TGTGCCAGTATTGATACGGGGACAGTGAGGCAGTTCTTC.

This chain joins TRBV9 and TRBJ2-7; D not certain. Per germline, CDR1 SGDLS and CDR2 YYNGEE. Trimming took off 0 bases at V and 4 bases at J, with 11 bases between the two ends. The length of the CDR3 is 14 residues. The CDR3: CASSVADIRYEQYF. CDR3 nucleotides: TGTGCCAGCAGCGTAGCGGATATCAGGTACGAGCAGTACTTC.

V is TRBV6-5 and J is TRBJ2-7; TRBD2 aligns across 12 bases. In germline, CDR1 is MNHEY, CDR2 SVGAGI. V lost 6 bases and J lost 5; bases outside the gene matches: 5. The CDR3 is made up of 14 amino acids. CDR3 nucleotide sequence: TGTGCCAGCAGCGGACTAGCGGGGCGAAACGAGCAGTACTTC. It translates to CASSGLAGRNEQYF.

The rearrangement links TRBV2 to TRBJ2-1; no firm D call. V lost 3 bases and J 3 bases, leaving 3 bases between the germline ends. The CDR3 length is 12 residues. The germline V gene encodes CDR1 SNHLY and CDR2 FYNNEI. In nucleotides, the CDR3 is TGTGCCAGCAGTGACAGCTACAATGAGCAGTTCTTC. Translating it yields CASSDSYNEQFF.

In its sample, this clone was seen a few times. The genes are TRBV2 and TRBJ1-6, with D perhaps matching TRBD1 (6 bases). This CDR3 comprises 13 residues. Per the germline V gene, CDR1 is SNHLY and CDR2 is FYNNEI. V was cut by 6 bases and J by 9 bases, with 12 bases left in between. CDR3 nucleotides: TGTGCCAGCAGGGGACAAGGCCTTTCACCCCTCCACTTT. Translation gives CASRGQGLSPLHF.

This rearrangement joins TRBV7-3 to TRBJ2-3; a weak D match, TRBD1 (6 bases). The germline CDR1 and CDR2 sequences are SGHTA and FQGTGA. The CDR3 is made up of 14 amino acids. With 5 bases removed from V and 3 bases from J, the gap between germline ends came to 12 bases. The CDR3 reads CASSTGQGTDTQYF. Here the CDR3 DNA reads TGTGCCAGCAGCACGGGGCAGGGGACAGATACGCAGTATTTT.

This clone was counted only a few times. The rearrangement links TRBV6-1 to TRBJ2-7, with TRBD2 matching over 10 bases. The V and J ends lost 4 bases and 3 bases, in that order; junction bases with no gene match: 0. The CDR3 has 13 residues. Germline V gene lookup returns CDR1 MNHNS and CDR2 SASEGT. The CDR3 coding sequence is TGTGCCAGCAGTGTAGCGGGGGGCTACGAGCAGTACTTC. This translates into CASSVAGGYEQYF.

The V call is TRBV4-2, the J call TRBJ2-7, with 7 bases fitting TRBD1. The CDR3 runs 14 residues. V dropped 5 bases and J dropped 6; count of bases not matched to a gene: 10. From germline, CDR1 is LGHNA and CDR2 YNFKEQ. The CDR3 is CASSDPGGSREQYF. The CDR3 DNA sequence: TGTGCCAGCAGCGATCCAGGGGGAAGCCGCGAGCAGTACTTC.

The chain recombines TRBV30 with TRBJ1-2; maybe TRBD1 (6 bases). This CDR3 has 11 residues. Trimming shortened V by 5 bases and J by 11 bases, and 15 bases separated the two germline ends. Germline CDR1 reads GTSNPN; CDR2 reads SVGIG (reference sequence). CDR3 bases: TGTGCCTGGGACAGGACAGTGGCATACACCTTC. This sequence encodes CAWDRTVAYTF.

This clone showed up many times. This chain joins TRBV5-1 and TRBJ2-1, with 10 nucleotides matching TRBD1. Trimming at V came to 2 bases and at J to 9 bases, leaving 8 bases not matched to a gene. The CDR3 loop spans 15 amino acids. CDR1 and CDR2 (germline): SGHRS, YFSETQ. In nucleotides, the CDR3 is TGCGCCAGCAGCTTCCGGGACAGGGGTTTCAGTGAGCAGTTCTTC. Translated: CASSFRDRGFSEQFF.

The rearrangement links TRBV2 to TRBJ1-1, with 9 bases that match TRBD1. J lost 3 bases, V lost 11 bases, and 7 bases had no gene match. CDR3 length equals 13 residues. Germline values: CDR1 SNHLY, CDR2 FYNNEI. The CDR3 is CAQARQGDTEAFF. CDR3 nucleotide sequence: TGTGCCCAAGCTAGACAGGGGGACACTGAAGCTTTCTTT.

This clone was seen once. V and J are TRBV7-2 and TRBJ1-4; 8 positions match TRBD1. Germline V lookup: CDR1 SGHTA, CDR2 FQGNSA. The CDR3 has 15 residues. Unmatched junction bases numbered 6, after V lost 1 base and J lost 8 bases. In DNA form, the CDR3 reads TGTGCCAGCAGCTTAGGGACAGGGTTGGGGGAAAAACTGTTTTTT. Its translation: CASSLGTGLGEKLFF.

The chain employs TRBV29-1 and TRBJ2-3; 8 bases agree with TRBD1. The length of the CDR3 is 18 residues. Germline V gives CDR1 SQVTM, CDR2 ANQGSEA. With V trimmed by 3 bases and J by 4 bases, 18 bases remained unmatched. CDR3 sequence reads: CSVDVRDRGGGIADTQYF. The CDR3 bases are TGCAGCGTTGATGTGAGAGACAGGGGTGGGGGTATTGCAGATACGCAGTATTTT.

V is TRBV2 and J is TRBJ2-4, with 7 bases that match TRBD1. Germline CDR1 SNHLY, CDR2 FYNNEI. The V gene end was trimmed by 5 bases and the J gene end by 6 bases; junction bases not matched to a gene: 4. CDR3 size: 13 residues. CDR3: CASSSAGGNIQYF. The CDR3 region has the DNA TGTGCCAGCAGTTCCGCAGGGGGAAACATTCAGTACTTC.

This clone occurred once. The rearrangement links TRBV4-3 to TRBJ1-5, with a weak D call TRBD1 (5 bases). V gave up 3 bases and J gave up 7 bases, with 10 bases separating them. CDR3 size: 13 residues. Germline V CDR1 and CDR2: LGHNA, YSLEER. The CDR3 region is CASSQQGNQPQHF. The DNA of the CDR3 is TGCGCCAGCAGCCAGCAGGGAAACCAGCCCCAGCATTTT.

The chain combines TRBV27 with TRBJ1-5, with 8 bases that match TRBD1. V was pared by 5 bases and J by 9 bases, with 9 bases of the junction left unmatched. Germline V lookup: CDR1 MNHEY, CDR2 SMNVEV (reference sequence). The CDR3 has 14 amino acids. This chain's CDR3 is CASSLSQGARPQHF. The CDR3, as DNA: TGTGCCAGCAGTCTTTCTCAGGGGGCGCGGCCCCAGCATTTT.

The chain links TRBV7-8 to TRBJ1-2; 8 positions match TRBD1. After removal of 4 bases from V and 4 bases from J, the junction contained 8 bases not matched to a gene. The V gene's germline CDR1 is SGHVS and CDR2 FQNEAQ. This CDR3 comprises 15 residues. The CDR3: CASSSRQGAGYGYTF. The DNA of the CDR3 is TGTGCCAGCAGCTCTCGGCAGGGGGCTGGCTATGGCTACACCTTC.

The genes are TRBV6-5 and TRBJ1-4; 12 bases are shared with TRBD1. Trimming at V came to 6 bases and at J to 7 bases, leaving 3 bases not matched to a gene. Germline V gene data show CDR1 as MNHEY and CDR2 as SVGAGI. This CDR3 has 14 amino acids. CDR3 sequence (DNA): TGTGCCAGCAGACGGGACAGGGGGCCTGAAAAACTGTTTTTT. Translated, it gives CASRRDRGPEKLFF.